This section outlines one T cell receptor (beta chain) sequence together with its context. The antigen remains undetermined. This sample was taken from a study of T-cell reconstitution after alpha-beta-depleted transplantation in children. V was pared by 1 base and J by 0 bases, with 7 bases between. Germline loops: CDR1 SGHRS, CDR2 YFSETQ. CDR3 length: 15 amino acids. Whole-study findings and limits: Counts and diversity of T cells one year after transplant came mostly from newly produced T cells.

Unique molecular identifiers were built into the TCRbeta library. TCRdb called the PCR reads again in MiXCR, with one record for every CDR3 protein. The table records 450,000 to 700,000 distinct CDR3 sequences, around 27% of them present only once. This sequence originates from a boy less than two years old with Wiskott-Aldrich syndrome, due to receive a stem cell transplant. Sequenced here: PBMCs, sampled before TCRalphabeta/CD19-depleted stem cell transplant. This chain uses TRBV5-1 with TRBJ2-2; D is uncertain. The CDR3 loop reads CASSLSQPNTGELFF. The CDR3 DNA reads TGCGCCAGCAGCTTGTCACAGCCGAACACCGGGGAGCTGTTTTTT.